The TCR beta chain under discussion was sequenced for a study of blood T cells in healthy people across ages. Using a J-beta primer mix together with a sample-barcoded 5' primer, a second PCR was run for about 6 to 12 cycles. TCRdb processed the 5' RACE reads anew with MiXCR; each CDR3 protein has one entry. The table records about 1.8 million distinct CDR3 sequences, 49% of them present only once. The germline V gene has CDR1 MGHRA and CDR2 YSYEKL. Deletions cut 4 bases from V and 5 bases from J, with 13 bases between. The CDR3 contains 14 residues. The sequence was obtained from a woman aged 40 to 50 in good health. Source material: blood. The V call is TRBV4-1, the J call TRBJ2-3; perhaps TRBD2 as D (6 bases). Here the CDR3 DNA reads TGCGCCAGCAGCCCCCCGGGTAGCGGAGATACGCAGTATTTT. This translates into CASSPPGSGDTQYF.